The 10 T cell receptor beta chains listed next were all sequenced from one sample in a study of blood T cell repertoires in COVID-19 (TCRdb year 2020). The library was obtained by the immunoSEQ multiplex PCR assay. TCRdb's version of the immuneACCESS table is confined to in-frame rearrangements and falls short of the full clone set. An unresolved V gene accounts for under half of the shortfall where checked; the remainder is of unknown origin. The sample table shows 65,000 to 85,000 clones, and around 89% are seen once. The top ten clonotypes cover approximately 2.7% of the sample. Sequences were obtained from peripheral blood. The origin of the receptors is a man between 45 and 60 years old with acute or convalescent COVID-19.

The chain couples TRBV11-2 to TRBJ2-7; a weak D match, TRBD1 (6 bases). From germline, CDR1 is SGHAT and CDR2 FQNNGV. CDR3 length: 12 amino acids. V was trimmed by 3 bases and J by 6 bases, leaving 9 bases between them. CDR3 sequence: CASSFEQGEQYV. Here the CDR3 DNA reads TGTGCCAGCAGCTTCGAACAGGGCGAGCAGTACGTC.

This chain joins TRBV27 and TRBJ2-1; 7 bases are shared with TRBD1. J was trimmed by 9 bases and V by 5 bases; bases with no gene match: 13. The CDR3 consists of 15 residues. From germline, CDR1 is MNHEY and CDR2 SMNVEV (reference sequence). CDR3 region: CASSDGQAGLGEQFF. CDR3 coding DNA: TGTGCCAGCAGTGACGGACAGGCCGGTCTGGGTGAGCAGTTCTTC.

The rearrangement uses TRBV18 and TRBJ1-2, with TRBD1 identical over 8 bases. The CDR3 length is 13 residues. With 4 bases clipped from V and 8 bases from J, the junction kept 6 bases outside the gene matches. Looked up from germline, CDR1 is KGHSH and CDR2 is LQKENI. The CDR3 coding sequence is TGTGCCAGCTCACAGAAGGCAGGGGGCGGCTACACCTTC. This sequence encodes CASSQKAGGGYTF.

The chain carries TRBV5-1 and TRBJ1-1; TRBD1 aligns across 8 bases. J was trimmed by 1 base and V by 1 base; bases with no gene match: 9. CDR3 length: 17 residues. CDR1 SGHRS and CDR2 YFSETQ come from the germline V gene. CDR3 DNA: TGCGCCAGCAGCTTGACACCCGGGACAGGCTCGAACACTGAAGCTTTCTTT. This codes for CASSLTPGTGSNTEAFF.

CDR3 nucleotide sequence: TGTGCCAGCAGCTTCCCAACGACTAGATTCATGGACAATGAGCAGTTCTTC. It specifies CASSFPTTRFMDNEQFF. The J gene is TRBJ2-1, the V gene TRBV7-2; TRBD2 is a possible D gene (6 bases). Trimming stripped 3 bases from V and 5 bases from J, with 20 bases between. Germline V gives CDR1 SGHTA, CDR2 FQGNSA. CDR3 length equals 17 residues.

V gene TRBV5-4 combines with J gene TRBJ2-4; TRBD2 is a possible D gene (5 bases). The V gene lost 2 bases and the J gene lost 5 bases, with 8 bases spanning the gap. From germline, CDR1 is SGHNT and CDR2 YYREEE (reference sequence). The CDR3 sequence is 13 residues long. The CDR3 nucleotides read TGTGCCAGCAGCTTCGGGGTCGAAAACATTCAGTACTTC. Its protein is CASSFGVENIQYF.

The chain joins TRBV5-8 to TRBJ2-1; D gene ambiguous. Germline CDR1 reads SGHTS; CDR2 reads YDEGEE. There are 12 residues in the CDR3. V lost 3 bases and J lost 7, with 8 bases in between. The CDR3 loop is CASSSYGNEQFF. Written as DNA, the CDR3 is TGTGCCAGCAGCTCGTACGGGAATGAGCAGTTCTTC.

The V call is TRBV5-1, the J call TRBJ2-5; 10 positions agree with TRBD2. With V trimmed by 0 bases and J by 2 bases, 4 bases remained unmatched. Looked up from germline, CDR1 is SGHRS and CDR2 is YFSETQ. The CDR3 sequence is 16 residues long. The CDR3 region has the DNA TGCGCCAGCAGCTTGGTACTAGCGGGGAGTCAAGAGACCCAGTACTTC. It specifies CASSLVLAGSQETQYF.

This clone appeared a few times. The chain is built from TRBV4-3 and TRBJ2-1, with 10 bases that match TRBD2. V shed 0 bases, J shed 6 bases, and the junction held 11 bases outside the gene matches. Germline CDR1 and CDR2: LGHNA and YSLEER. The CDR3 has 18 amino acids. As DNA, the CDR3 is TGCGCCAGCAGCCAAGAATTGCTACTAGCGGGAAGGTCCAATGAGCAGTTCTTC. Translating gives CASSQELLLAGRSNEQFF.

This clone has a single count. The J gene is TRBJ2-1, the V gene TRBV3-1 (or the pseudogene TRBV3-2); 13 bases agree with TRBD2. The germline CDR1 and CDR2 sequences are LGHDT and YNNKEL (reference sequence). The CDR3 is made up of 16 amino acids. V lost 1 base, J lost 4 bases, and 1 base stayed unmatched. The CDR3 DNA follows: TGTGCCAGCAGCCAAGGGACTAGCGGGGGTTACAATGAGCAGTTCTTC. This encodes CASSQGTSGGYNEQFF.